The 15 T cell receptor beta chains listed next were all sequenced from one sample in a study of blood T cell repertoires in COVID-19. Method: immunoSEQ multiplex PCR; TCRdb's copy keeps in-frame clones and lacks some. The sample holds more than 35,000 clones, roughly 90% seen once. The sample consisted of peripheral blood. These receptors were collected from a man in his sixties with acute or convalescent COVID-19.

This clone was observed a few times. CDR3 sequence: CASSQVTGPGNTIYF. CDR3 coding DNA: TGCGCCAGCAGCCAAGTTACAGGGCCTGGAAACACCATATATTTT. The V and J genes are TRBV4-3 and TRBJ1-3; tentatively, D is TRBD1 (6 bases). The CDR3 runs 15 residues. V gave up 1 base and J gave up 2 bases, with 9 bases separating them. The germline CDR1 and CDR2 sequences are LGHNA and YSLEER.

The chain joins TRBV5-1 to TRBJ2-2; D perhaps matches TRBD1 (6 bases). Trimming removed 1 base at V and 6 bases at J, with 16 bases between. In germline, CDR1 is SGHRS, CDR2 YFSETQ. The CDR3 has 16 residues. This CDR3 is CASSLSGQGKAGELFF. The CDR3 DNA is TGCGCCAGCAGCTTGTCTGGCCAGGGGAAGGCCGGGGAGCTGTTTTTT.

J is TRBJ1-6 and V is TRBV20-1; TRBD1 matches 9 bases. Trimming at V came to 3 bases and at J to 6 bases, leaving 9 bases not matched to a gene. This CDR3 has 16 residues. Germline loops: CDR1 DFQATT, CDR2 SNEGSKA (reference sequence). CDR3 nucleotides: TGCAGTGCTAGTAAAATGACAGGGGGGCGTAATTCACCCCTCCACTTT. This sequence encodes CSASKMTGGRNSPLHF.

V gene TRBV2 combines with J gene TRBJ2-7, with 7 bases fitting TRBD2. The ends lost 4 bases at V and 6 bases at J; junction bases unmatched: 6. Germline V CDR1 and CDR2: SNHLY, FYNNEI. The CDR3 has 13 amino acids. The CDR3 region is CASSVGGFGEQYF. In DNA, the CDR3 is TGTGCCAGCAGTGTCGGGGGGTTTGGCGAGCAGTACTTC.

The table lists this clone with a count of one. The CDR3 DNA reads TGTGCCAGCAGCTTAGAGGGGACACTCTCTGGAAACACCATATATTTT. Amino acids: CASSLEGTLSGNTIYF. The chain links TRBV11-2 to TRBJ1-3; possibly TRBD1 for D (6 bases). This CDR3 has 16 residues. Trimming removed 0 bases from V and 0 bases from J, with 9 bases in between. The germline gives CDR1 SGHAT, CDR2 FQNNGV. The full variable domain, completed using reference TRBV11-2 and TRBJ1-3, is EAGVAQSPRYKIIEKRQSVAFWCNPISGHATLYWYQQILGQGPKLLIQFQNNGVVDDSQLPKDRFSAERLKGVDSTLKIQPAKLEDSAVYLCASSLEGTLSGNTIYFGEGSWLTVV.

The V gene is TRBV2, the J gene TRBJ2-5, with 7 bases matching TRBD2. The germline V gene encodes CDR1 SNHLY and CDR2 FYNNEI. Trimming at V came to 6 bases and at J to 2 bases, leaving 3 bases not matched to a gene. The length of the CDR3 is 13 residues. This CDR3 is CASRGGVQETQYF. The CDR3 DNA reads as TGTGCCAGCAGGGGAGGGGTTCAAGAGACCCAGTACTTC.

The V and J genes are TRBV19 and TRBJ1-1, with TRBD1 identical over 8 bases. From germline, CDR1 is LNHDA and CDR2 SQIVND (reference sequence). The CDR3 is made up of 13 amino acids. V shed 5 bases and J 10 bases; nucleotides not matched to a gene: 9. In nucleotides, the CDR3 is TGTGCCAGTAGTCCCCGACAGGGGACACGAGCTTTCTTT. It translates to CASSPRQGTRAFF.

The chain links TRBV6-5 to TRBJ2-5, with D possibly being TRBD1 (6 bases). The CDR3 has 15 amino acids. Trimming took 2 bases from V and 2 from J, leaving 12 bases between them. The germline CDR1 and CDR2 sequences are MNHEY and SVGAGI. In DNA, the CDR3 is TGTGCCAGCAGTTACCCGACAGGCCAACAAGAGACCCAGTACTTC. The encoded protein is CASSYPTGQQETQYF.

V and J are TRBV6-1 and TRBJ1-5; TRBD1 is a possible D gene (5 bases). Trimming took off 4 bases at V and 3 bases at J, with 16 bases between the two ends. The CDR3 is 16 amino acids. Looked up from germline, CDR1 is MNHNS and CDR2 is SASEGT. The CDR3 sequence is CASSGADRLLNQPQHF. CDR3 nucleotide sequence: TGTGCCAGCAGTGGTGCCGACAGATTGCTCAATCAGCCCCAGCATTTT.

This chain's CDR3 is CASRGLMSRKTYEQYF. The CDR3 DNA reads TGTGCCAGCAGGGGACTAATGAGTAGGAAGACCTACGAGCAGTACTTC. The chain carries TRBV21-1 and TRBJ2-7; the table gives TRBD2 as D, unverified against the DNA. TRBV21-1 is a listed pseudogene. CDR3 size: 16 residues.

This clone was counted a single time. The rearrangement joins TRBV5-1 to TRBJ2-2, with D possibly TRBD2 on 5 matching bases. V was trimmed by 0 bases and J by 1 base, leaving 10 bases between them. Looked up from germline, CDR1 is SGHRS and CDR2 is YFSETQ. This CDR3 region has 16 residues. CDR3 residues: CASSLAGGQNTGELFF. The CDR3 DNA is TGCGCCAGCAGCTTGGCCGGCGGGCAGAACACCGGGGAGCTGTTTTTT.

The chain employs TRBV2 and TRBJ1-1; no definite D call. This CDR3 is built from 13 residues. CDR1 SNHLY and CDR2 FYNNEI come from the germline V gene. V was clipped by 7 bases and J by 0 bases, with 9 bases between them. The CDR3 is CASTTDMNTEAFF. The CDR3 DNA sequence: TGTGCCAGCACTACAGACATGAACACTGAAGCTTTCTTT.

The J gene is TRBJ2-7, the V gene TRBV28; 14 positions agree with TRBD2. The CDR3 consists of 21 residues. V was clipped by 3 bases and J by 6 bases; unmatched bases: 22. Germline assignment: CDR1 MDHEN and CDR2 SYDVKM. The CDR3 DNA follows: TGTGCCAGCAGTTTCCCCCTCTTGGGTAGCGAGACTAGCGGGAGGGCCTTCGAGCAGTACTTC. This codes for CASSFPLLGSETSGRAFEQYF.

As DNA, the CDR3 is TGTGCCAGCACCACCTTCGGGGCTGAAGCTTTCTTT. Translated: CASTTFGAEAFF. The chain joins TRBV6-5 to TRBJ1-1; no clear D gene. V lost 7 bases to trimming and J lost 6 bases, with 12 bases between them. The CDR3 consists of 12 residues. Germline CDR1 MNHEY, CDR2 SVGAGI.

This clone is a singleton in its sample. V and J are TRBV18 and TRBJ1-1; D is perhaps TRBD1 (6 bases). In germline, CDR1 is KGHSH, CDR2 LQKENI. The length of the CDR3 is 13 residues. Trimming took 2 bases from V and 6 from J, leaving 10 bases between them. Here the CDR3 DNA reads TGTGCCAGCTCACCAAGCACAGGGCCTGAAGCTTTCTTT. This sequence encodes CASSPSTGPEAFF. Complete variable domain (other parts from reference TRBV18 and TRBJ1-1): NAGVMQNPRHLVRRRGQEARLRCSPMKGHSHVYWYRQLPEEGLKFMVYLQKENIIDESGMPKERFSAEFPKEGPSILRIQQVVRGDSAAYFCASSPSTGPEAFFGQGTRLTVV.